This T cell receptor (beta chain) was sequenced for a study of beta chain features in type 1 diabetes. Looking at the study overall: Healthy donors and patients had similar age, gender and cell yields.

Populations isolated by sorting all had purity greater than 95%. Whole-study findings and limits: When VDJ junctions were examined, type 1 diabetes patients showed fewer insertions and more deletions. Shorter TCRB CDR3s, moderately but significantly so, were found in Type 1 diabetes patients in all four CD4+ subsets.

In this sample, this clone turned up a few times. What it recognizes is unknown. Expressed TCRB transcripts were sequenced because the isolated RNA had all been reverse transcribed beforehand. The protocol was immunoSEQ multiplex PCR, while the TCRdb copy is restricted to in-frame clones and leaves out a portion. The sample yields about 360,000 clones, over 10% seen once. This CDR3 contains 13 residues. Germline loops: CDR1 SGHTS, CDR2 YDEGEE. The V end was cut by 2 bases, the J end by 3 bases, with 6 bases between. Specimen: naive CD4+ T cells from blood. The chain links TRBV5-8 to TRBJ1-3, with D uncertain. This TCR came from a man aged 18 to 30 in good health. The CDR3 loop is CASSFWSGNTIYF. CDR3 sequence (DNA): TGTGCCAGCAGCTTTTGGAGTGGAAACACCATATATTTT.